This T cell receptor (beta chain) was recovered during a study of read filtering for tumor transcriptome and immune sequencing. Looked up from germline, CDR1 is MNHEY and CDR2 is SMNVEV (reference sequence). This CDR3 spans 13 amino acids. In regard to this clonotype: A junction end diverges from the germline sequence, so it may reflect a read error.

This library used around 400 ng RNA and molecular barcoded adaptors spanning alpha/delta and beta/gamma chains. TCRdb reprocessed the reads via MiXCR and lists one record per CDR3 protein. Of about 130,000 distinct CDR3 sequences listed, around 13% are singletons. This sequence originates from a donor at least 40 years old with multiple myeloma. The chain combines TRBV27 with TRBJ1-1, with D perhaps TRBD1 (6 bases). The sample taken for sequencing was a population of CD138-negative cells sorted from bone marrow. This CDR3 reads CACSLGGNTEAFF. CDR3 in DNA: TGTGCCTGCAGTTTAGGGGGTAACACTGAAGCTTTCTTT.